The 22 T cell receptor beta chains listed next were all sequenced from one sample in a study of OX40 agonist ivuxolimab in advanced cancers. Library method: the immunoSEQ multiplex PCR assay. In TCRdb, the immuneACCESS table is reduced to in-frame sequences with V and J assigned. These tables do not hold every clone; where another copy was compared, an unresolved V gene accounts for under half, and the others remain unexplained. The sample data list about 120,000 clones, and around 87% of these were observed just once. The ten largest clones add up to around 0.55% of the sample. The sequences come from CD4+ or CD8+ T cells sorted from blood, collected in a trial of the OX40 agonist ivuxolimab. The receptors come from an adult with an advanced solid tumor such as melanoma, head and neck, liver or kidney cancer.

The chain uses TRBV19 and TRBJ1-6; possibly TRBD1 for D (5 bases). Germline lookup yields CDR1 LNHDA and CDR2 SQIVND (reference sequence). Trimming left V 5 bases short and J 7 bases short, with 15 bases between. The CDR3 totals 15 residues. The CDR3 DNA reads TGTGCCAGTAGTCTTTCCCGGACAAGCAATTCACCCCTCCACTTT. It codes for CASSLSRTSNSPLHF.

The chain carries TRBV4-3 and TRBJ1-3; D is unresolved. Per germline, CDR1 LGHNA and CDR2 YSLEER. CDR3 length: 15 amino acids. V was trimmed by 0 bases and J by 4 bases, leaving 10 bases between them. CDR3 amino acids: CASSQDNTAGNTIYF. CDR3 sequence (DNA): TGCGCCAGCAGCCAAGATAATACTGCGGGAAACACCATATATTTT.

V usage is TRBV23-1 and J usage is TRBJ2-1; D may correspond to TRBD1 or TRBD2 (5 bases each). TRBV23-1 is marked as an open reading frame, function uncertain. The CDR3 is 14 residues long. V lost 4 bases and J lost 5, with 12 bases in between. CDR3 amino acids: CASSPRGTHNEQFF. The CDR3, as DNA: TGCGCCAGCAGTCCAAGAGGGACCCACAATGAGCAGTTCTTC.

The chain employs TRBV2 and TRBJ2-1; D ambiguous. V lost 4 bases and J 7 bases, leaving 20 bases between the germline ends. The germline V gene encodes CDR1 SNHLY and CDR2 FYNNEI. The CDR3 has 16 residues. This CDR3 is CASSARKATSRNEQFF. CDR3 DNA: TGTGCCAGCAGTGCCCGCAAGGCTACCTCGCGGAATGAGCAGTTCTTC.

The rearrangement uses TRBV18 and TRBJ2-7, with TRBD2 identical over 7 bases. Germline lookup yields CDR1 KGHSH and CDR2 LQKENI. This CDR3 contains 13 residues. Losses at the gene ends were 3 bases for V and 3 bases for J; bases not matched to a gene: 2. The CDR3 nucleotides read TGTGCCAGCTCACCCGCGGGGGTCTACGAGCAGTACTTC. Protein: CASSPAGVYEQYF.

V and J are TRBV5-4 and TRBJ1-4; a weak D match, TRBD1 (6 bases). Germline V lookup: CDR1 SGHNT, CDR2 YYREEE (reference sequence). The CDR3 has 15 residues. Trimming cost V 2 bases and J 5 bases, with 13 bases left between them. CDR3 region: CASSFSGGVNEKLFF. CDR3 coding DNA: TGTGCCAGCAGCTTCTCGGGGGGCGTAAATGAAAAACTGTTTTTT.

The chain couples TRBV10-3 to TRBJ1-5; 8 bases align to TRBD1. The junction had 10 bases not matched to a gene; V was cut back by 8 bases and J by 7 bases. Germline CDR1 reads ENHRY; CDR2 reads SYGVKD. The CDR3 runs 14 residues. The chain's CDR3 is CAIGQGQGGQPQHF. As DNA, the CDR3 is TGTGCCATCGGTCAAGGACAGGGCGGACAGCCCCAGCATTTT.

The chain links TRBV30 to TRBJ2-7; possibly TRBD1 for D (5 bases). The CDR3 length is 14 residues. Germline CDR1 is GTSNPN and CDR2 is SVGIG (reference sequence). V shed 4 bases and J shed 2 bases, with 15 bases lying between them. The CDR3 coding sequence is TGTGCCTGGACCGGCTCTGGGGCTACCTACGAGCAGTACTTC. This sequence encodes CAWTGSGATYEQYF.

The chain uses TRBV7-9 and TRBJ2-3, with a tentative D call TRBD2 (6 bases). The CDR3 has 12 residues. With 7 bases removed from V and 6 bases from J, the gap between germline ends came to 11 bases. The V gene's germline CDR1 is SEHNR and CDR2 FQNEAQ (reference sequence). CDR3 loop: CASKGTGDTQYF. The CDR3 region has the DNA TGTGCCAGCAAGGGGACTGGGGATACGCAGTATTTT. The variable domain in full, with the rest retrieved from reference TRBV7-9 and TRBJ2-3, is DTGVSQNPRHKITKRGQNVTFRCDPISEHNRLYWYRQTLGQGPEFLTYFQNEAQLEKSRLLSDRFSAERPKGSFSTLEIQRTEQGDSAMYLCASKGTGDTQYFGPGTRLTVL.

The CDR3 nucleotides are TGTGCCAGCAGCGCCGGACAGGGAACTTTCTTT. Translation: CASSAGQGTFF. The rearrangement links TRBV7-8 to TRBJ1-1, with 8 bases lining up with TRBD1. The CDR3 spans 11 residues. The germline gives CDR1 SGHVS, CDR2 FQNEAQ. V dropped 5 bases and J dropped 12; count of bases not matched to a gene: 5.

J is TRBJ1-1 and V is TRBV6-1, with TRBD1 matching 7 bases. V lost 7 bases to trimming and J lost 1 base; unmatched junction nucleotides: 9. The germline V gene has CDR1 MNHNS and CDR2 SASEGT. The CDR3 is 15 residues long. The CDR3 is CASISSGGSNTEAFF. In DNA form, the CDR3 reads TGTGCCAGCATATCCTCAGGGGGATCGAACACTGAAGCTTTCTTT.

This rearrangement joins TRBV30 to TRBJ2-1, with D perhaps given as TRBD1 or TRBD2 (6 bases each). CDR1 and CDR2 (germline): GTSNPN, SVGIG (reference sequence). The germline V and J ends were trimmed by 7 bases and 4 bases, with 17 bases remaining between them. The CDR3 loop spans 14 amino acids. The CDR3 sequence is CAFPVGGTYNEQFF. The CDR3 DNA reads TGTGCCTTTCCCGTTGGGGGGACATACAATGAGCAGTTCTTC.

Comment on this clone: Other nucleotide sequences in the sample specify the same CDR3. The chain combines TRBV30 with TRBJ2-7; D is ambiguous. The V end lost 0 bases, the J end lost 4 bases, and 4 bases lay between the germline ends. CDR3 length: 11 amino acids. Germline V gene data show CDR1 as GTSNPN and CDR2 as SVGIG (reference sequence). The CDR3 sequence is CAWSVGYEQYF. The CDR3, as DNA: TGTGCCTGGAGTGTGGGATACGAGCAGTACTTC.

The chain joins TRBV11-2 to TRBJ1-4; D is uncertain. The germline V gene has CDR1 SGHAT and CDR2 FQNNGV. V lost 5 bases, J lost 4 bases, and 11 bases lay in between. There are 14 residues in the CDR3. In DNA, the CDR3 is TGTGCCAGCAGCCGCCATGCGGGTAATGAAAAACTGTTTTTT. Translated: CASSRHAGNEKLFF.

The chain recombines TRBV6-5 with TRBJ1-4; D not resolved. Between the trimmed V and J ends, which lost 4 bases and 8 bases, there was a span of 17 bases. The germline V gene encodes CDR1 MNHEY and CDR2 SVGAGI. CDR3 size: 15 residues. CDR3 loop: CASSSWTPGGEKLFF. The CDR3 DNA reads TGTGCCAGCAGTTCCTGGACCCCAGGAGGGGAAAAACTGTTTTTT.

In the case of this clone: A junction boundary mismatches the germline segment, possibly from a read error. The rearrangement joins TRBV5-5 to TRBJ2-5; D not certain. This CDR3 is 11 amino acids long. Germline V lookup: CDR1 SGHKS, CDR2 YYEKEE (reference sequence). Here the CDR3 DNA reads TGTGCCAGCAGCTTTCAAGGGACCCAGTACTTC. It specifies CASSFQGTQYF.

This clone was observed a single time. This sequence joins TRBV30 and TRBJ2-7; 9 bases line up with TRBD1. The CDR3 consists of 13 residues. V trimming: 0 bases; J trimming: 5 bases; junction bases outside the gene matches: 2. Germline loops: CDR1 GTSNPN, CDR2 SVGIG (reference sequence). The DNA for the CDR3 is TGTGCCTGGAGTGTACGGACAGGGGACGAGCAGTACTTC. This translates into CAWSVRTGDEQYF.

This chain joins TRBV14 and TRBJ1-1, with D unresolved. The CDR3 has 15 amino acids. Germline CDR1 SGHDN, CDR2 FVKESK. V lost 0 bases, J lost 0 bases, and 8 bases lay in between. The CDR3: CASSQDWSVNTEAFF. The CDR3 bases are TGTGCCAGCAGCCAAGATTGGTCAGTGAACACTGAAGCTTTCTTT.

The chain recombines TRBV7-9 with TRBJ1-2, with D tentatively TRBD1 (6 bases). V was cut by 6 bases and J by 2 bases, with 16 bases left in between. The CDR3 consists of 15 residues. Germline CDR1 reads SEHNR; CDR2 reads FQNEAQ (reference sequence). In DNA form, the CDR3 reads TGTGCCAGCAGACCCTCCGGGACAATGAACTATGGCTACACCTTC. Translated, it gives CASRPSGTMNYGYTF.

This sequence joins TRBV7-2 and TRBJ1-5, with 7 bases matching TRBD1. V lost 4 bases, J lost 0 bases, and 3 bases stayed unmatched. CDR1 is SGHTA, CDR2 FQGNSA, per germline. The CDR3 runs to 15 residues. Here the CDR3 reads CASSSGQASNQPQHF. The CDR3, as DNA: TGTGCCAGCAGCTCCGGACAGGCTAGCAATCAGCCCCAGCATTTT.

This clone was seen more than once but under ten times. The chain uses TRBV7-9 and TRBJ1-1; the match to TRBD1 covers 8 bases. Germline CDR1 and CDR2: SEHNR and FQNEAQ (reference sequence). The CDR3 length is 15 residues. V gave up 0 bases and J gave up 7 bases; unmatched junction bases: 7. The CDR3: CASSLAQGAFSEAFF. CDR3 coding DNA: TGTGCCAGCAGCTTAGCGCAGGGGGCGTTTAGTGAAGCTTTCTTT.

The chain couples TRBV7-2 to TRBJ1-1; D is unclear. Germline CDR1 SGHTA, CDR2 FQGNSA. The length of the CDR3 is 11 residues. The germline V and J ends were trimmed by 3 bases and 7 bases, with 6 bases remaining between them. DNA for the CDR3: TGTGCCAGCAGCTTCCAGATTGAAGCTTTCTTT. This sequence encodes CASSFQIEAFF.